These 20 T cell receptor beta chains were sequenced from one sample in a study of T cell repertoires in ileal Crohn's disease. Profiled with immunoSEQ multiplex PCR; TCRdb holds only in-frame clones, not every one. The sample holds 8,000 to 10,000 clones, roughly 78% seen once. The time point is: neoterminal ileum biopsy at postoperative endoscopy, about 6 months after surgery. Sequencing was carried out using ileal tissue. Receptors were obtained from an adult with Crohn's disease.

The rearrangement joins TRBV15 to TRBJ2-1, with 13 bases that match TRBD2. Germline V gives CDR1 LNHNV, CDR2 YYDKDF (reference sequence). The CDR3 is 16 amino acids. V shed 5 bases and J 9 bases; nucleotides not matched to a gene: 10. The chain's CDR3 is CATSGRTSGRGGEQFF. The CDR3 DNA is TGTGCCACCAGCGGGAGGACTAGCGGGAGAGGAGGTGAGCAGTTCTTC.

The chain combines TRBV11-2 with TRBJ2-2; the match to TRBD1 covers 8 bases. The germline CDR1 and CDR2 sequences are SGHAT and FQNNGV. The CDR3 extends over 17 amino acids. V gave up 1 base and J gave up 6 bases; unmatched junction bases: 10. The CDR3: CASSLGWQGAGPGELFF. The CDR3 nucleotides are TGTGCCAGCAGCTTAGGTTGGCAGGGGGCAGGGCCCGGGGAGCTGTTTTTT.

This clone appeared once. The rearrangement joins TRBV19 to TRBJ1-2; tentative D call: TRBD1 (6 bases). V was clipped by 3 bases and J by 6 bases, with 11 bases between them. The CDR3 totals 13 residues. Germline assignment: CDR1 LNHDA and CDR2 SQIVND (reference sequence). The CDR3 is CASSIGGRDGYTF. CDR3 coding DNA: TGTGCCAGTAGTATCGGGGGGCGCGATGGCTACACCTTC.

V and J are TRBV29-1 and TRBJ2-7; TRBD2 aligns across 12 bases. V lost 7 bases and J lost 6; bases outside the gene matches: 7. The CDR3 has 13 amino acids. From germline, CDR1 is SQVTM and CDR2 ANQGSEA. The chain's CDR3 is CSASTSGSGEQYF. As DNA, the CDR3 is TGCAGCGCCTCGACTAGCGGGAGTGGCGAGCAGTACTTC.

As concerns this clone: The same CDR3 also results from other DNA sequences found in this sample. This chain uses TRBV6-6 with TRBJ1-6, with TRBD1 as a possible D gene (6 bases). The CDR3 has 15 residues. Germline CDR1 and CDR2: MNHNY and SVGAGI (reference sequence). The ends were cut back, 0 bases at V and 6 bases at J, with 9 bases in the middle. The CDR3 sequence is CASSYSDSSNSPLHF. In DNA form, the CDR3 reads TGTGCCAGCAGTTACTCGGACAGTAGTAATTCACCCCTCCACTTT.

This chain connects TRBV18 to TRBJ2-4; D is perhaps TRBD2 (5 bases). From germline, CDR1 is KGHSH and CDR2 LQKENI. Trimming took off 3 bases at V and 9 bases at J, with 18 bases between the two ends. CDR3 length: 15 residues. This CDR3 is CASSPRGPPEPIQYF. DNA of the CDR3: TGTGCCAGCTCACCCCGGGGTCCTCCCGAGCCCATTCAGTACTTC.

J is TRBJ2-7 and V is TRBV6-5; 7 bases line up with TRBD2. J lost 2 bases, V lost 2 bases, and 0 bases had no gene match. The CDR3 contains 13 residues. Germline CDR1 and CDR2: MNHEY and SVGAGI. The CDR3 sequence is CASSYGTTYEQYF. CDR3 DNA sequence: TGTGCCAGCAGTTACGGGACTACCTACGAGCAGTACTTC.

The chain links TRBV15 to TRBJ1-3; D is possibly TRBD1 (5 bases). The V and J ends lost 7 bases and 4 bases respectively, with 11 bases between them. The CDR3 covers 13 residues. Looked up from germline, CDR1 is LNHNV and CDR2 is YYDKDF (reference sequence). The CDR3 protein is CATKDIGGNTIYF. Written as DNA, the CDR3 is TGTGCCACCAAGGACATCGGCGGAAACACCATATATTTT.

The rearrangement links TRBV5-1 to TRBJ2-5; TRBD1 is a possible D gene (6 bases). Trimming cost V 3 bases and J 5 bases, with 17 bases left between them. The CDR3 runs 15 residues. Germline V gene lookup returns CDR1 SGHRS and CDR2 YFSETQ. CDR3 region: CASSSGTRGAETQYF. The CDR3 DNA reads TGCGCCAGCAGCTCCGGGACACGTGGGGCCGAGACCCAGTACTTC.

This clone came up once. The chain combines TRBV30 with TRBJ1-1, with D possibly TRBD1 on 5 matching bases. This CDR3 spans 15 amino acids. Germline values: CDR1 GTSNPN, CDR2 SVGIG (reference sequence). The V and J ends lost 2 bases and 7 bases respectively, with 20 bases between them. CDR3 in amino acids: CAWSPYMAPGGEAFF. The CDR3, as DNA: TGTGCCTGGAGTCCCTACATGGCCCCGGGGGGTGAAGCTTTCTTT.

In this sample, this clone turned up once. The chain uses TRBV29-1 and TRBJ2-5, with D perhaps TRBD1 (5 bases). The CDR3 runs to 12 residues. V lost 4 bases, J lost 2 bases, and 8 bases lay in between. The germline gives CDR1 SQVTM, CDR2 ANQGSEA. The CDR3 DNA reads TGCAGCGTTGGACAGAATCAAGAGACCCAGTACTTC. This translates into CSVGQNQETQYF.

This clone is termed medium-sized. The J gene is TRBJ2-1, the V gene TRBV4-3; 8 positions match TRBD2. Germline V gives CDR1 LGHNA, CDR2 YSLEER. The J segment lost 6 bases and the V segment lost 1 base, leaving 5 bases of the junction unmatched. The length of the CDR3 is 15 residues. The CDR3 nucleotides are TGCGCCAGCAGCCAAGTCGGGGGGGGACCCAATGAGCAGTTCTTC. It encodes CASSQVGGGPNEQFF.

The chain has TRBV11-1 and TRBJ1-3, with 9 bases aligning to TRBD1. J lost 0 bases, V lost 5 bases, and 14 bases had no gene match. The CDR3 runs to 19 residues. Germline assignment: CDR1 SGHAT and CDR2 FQDESV (reference sequence). CDR3 sequence reads: CASSPSAVTGGRSGNTIYF. CDR3 in DNA: TGTGCCAGCAGCCCTAGCGCGGTCACAGGGGGCCGCTCTGGAAACACCATATATTTT.

This clone was observed once. The rearrangement uses TRBV28 and TRBJ1-1, with a weak D call TRBD1 (5 bases). The CDR3 sequence is 12 residues long. Germline assignment: CDR1 MDHEN and CDR2 SYDVKM. Trimming shortened V by 4 bases and J by 6 bases, and 9 bases separated the two germline ends. The CDR3 loop reads CASSSGVPEAFF. CDR3 coding DNA: TGTGCCAGCAGTTCGGGGGTTCCTGAAGCTTTCTTT.

This clone has a handful of counts. The chain recombines TRBV6-4 with TRBJ2-7; a possible D gene is TRBD2 (6 bases). Looked up from germline, CDR1 is MRHNA and CDR2 is SNTAGT. This CDR3 is built from 18 residues. V was trimmed by 2 bases and J by 6 bases, leaving 26 bases between them. CDR3 bases: TGTGCCAGCAGTGACCACCTCCCCCGAGGGACTCGGGTATTCGAGCAGTACTTC. It codes for CASSDHLPRGTRVFEQYF.

J is TRBJ1-2 and V is TRBV20-1; D is perhaps TRBD1 (6 bases). The CDR3 sequence is 11 residues long. The V gene lost 3 bases and the J gene lost 8 bases, with 10 bases spanning the gap. CDR1 DFQATT and CDR2 SNEGSKA come from the germline V gene (reference sequence). Here the CDR3 reads CSARQGQGYTF. The CDR3 region has the DNA TGCAGTGCTAGGCAGGGGCAGGGCTACACCTTC.

The rearrangement joins TRBV27 to TRBJ2-5; TRBD1 agrees at 7 bases. Germline-derived CDR1 and CDR2 are MNHEY and SMNVEV (reference sequence). Unmatched junction bases numbered 10, after V lost 5 bases and J lost 4 bases. CDR3 size: 15 residues. The CDR3 protein is CASSPWTGKPETQYF. CDR3 in DNA: TGTGCCAGCAGTCCATGGACAGGCAAACCAGAGACCCAGTACTTC.

This rearrangement joins TRBV5-1 to TRBJ2-5, with no clear D. Germline CDR1 is SGHRS and CDR2 is YFSETQ. Trimming removed 4 bases at V and 1 base at J, with 2 bases between. The CDR3 has 11 residues. The CDR3 loop is CASSLQETQYF. DNA of the CDR3: TGCGCCAGCAGCCTCCAAGAGACCCAGTACTTC. Together with reference TRBV5-1 and TRBJ2-5, the CDR3 gives the full variable domain: KAGVTQTPRYLIKTRGQQVTLSCSPISGHRSVSWYQQTPGQGLQFLFEYFSETQRNKGNFPGRFSGRQFSNSRSEMNVSTLELGDSALYLCASSLQETQYFGPGTRLLVL.

The rearrangement joins TRBV5-4 to TRBJ2-3; D may be TRBD1 (5 bases). The CDR3 runs to 14 residues. Germline V CDR1 and CDR2: SGHNT, YYREEE (reference sequence). V was pared by 2 bases and J by 3 bases, with 10 bases between. Here the CDR3 DNA reads TGTGCCAGCAGCTTCCTGGACAAAACAGATACGCAGTATTTT. It specifies CASSFLDKTDTQYF.

The V gene is TRBV7-2, the J gene TRBJ1-5; 7 positions agree with TRBD1. The V segment lost 6 bases and the J segment 6 bases; nucleotides outside the gene matches: 11. Germline assignment: CDR1 SGHTA and CDR2 FQGNSA. The CDR3 loop spans 15 amino acids. The CDR3 spells CASRRDRAPGQPQHF. The CDR3 region has the DNA TGTGCCAGCAGAAGAGACAGGGCACCAGGTCAGCCCCAGCATTTT. Variable domain in full (rest from reference TRBV7-2 and TRBJ1-5): GAGVSQSPSNKVTEKGKDVELRCDPISGHTALYWYRQSLGQGLEFLIYFQGNSAPDKSGLPSDRFSAERTGGSVSTLTIQRTQQEDSAVYLCASRRDRAPGQPQHFGDGTRLSIL.